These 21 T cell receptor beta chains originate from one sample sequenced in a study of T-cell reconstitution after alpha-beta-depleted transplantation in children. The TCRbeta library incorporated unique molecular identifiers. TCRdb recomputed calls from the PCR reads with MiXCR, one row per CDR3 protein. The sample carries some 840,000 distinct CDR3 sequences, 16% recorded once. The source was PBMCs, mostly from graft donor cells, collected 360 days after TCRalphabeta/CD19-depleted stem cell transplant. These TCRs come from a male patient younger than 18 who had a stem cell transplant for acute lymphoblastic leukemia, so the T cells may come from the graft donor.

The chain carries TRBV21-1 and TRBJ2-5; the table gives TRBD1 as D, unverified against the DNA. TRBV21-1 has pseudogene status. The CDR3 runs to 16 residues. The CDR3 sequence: CASSNTWGHFQETQYF. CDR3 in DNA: TGTGCCAGCAGCAACACCTGGGGACACTTCCAAGAGACCCAGTACTTC.

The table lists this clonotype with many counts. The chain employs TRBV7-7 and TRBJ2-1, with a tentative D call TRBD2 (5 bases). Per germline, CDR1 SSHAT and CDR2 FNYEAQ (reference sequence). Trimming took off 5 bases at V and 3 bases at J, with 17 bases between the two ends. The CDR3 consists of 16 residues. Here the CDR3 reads CASSPQSPGYYNEQFF. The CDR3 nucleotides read TGTGCCAGCAGCCCTCAAAGCCCGGGGTACTACAATGAGCAGTTCTTC.

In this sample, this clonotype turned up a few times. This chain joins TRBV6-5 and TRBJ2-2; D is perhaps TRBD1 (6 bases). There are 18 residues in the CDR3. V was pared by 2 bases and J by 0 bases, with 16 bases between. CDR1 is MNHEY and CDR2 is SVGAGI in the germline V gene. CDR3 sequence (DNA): TGTGCCAGCAGTTACGACAGGAAATTCCCCTCGAACACCGGGGAGCTGTTTTTT. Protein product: CASSYDRKFPSNTGELFF.

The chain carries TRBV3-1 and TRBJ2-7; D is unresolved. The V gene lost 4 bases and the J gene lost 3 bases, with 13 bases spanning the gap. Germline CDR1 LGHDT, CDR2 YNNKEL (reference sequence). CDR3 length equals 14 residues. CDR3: CASSPFRTHYEQYF. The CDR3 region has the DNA TGTGCCAGCAGCCCTTTCCGGACCCACTACGAGCAGTACTTC.

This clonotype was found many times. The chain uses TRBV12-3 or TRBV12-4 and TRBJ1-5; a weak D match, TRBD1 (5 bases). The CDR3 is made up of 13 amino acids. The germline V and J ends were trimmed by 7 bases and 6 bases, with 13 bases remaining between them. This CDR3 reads CASTLREAQPQHF. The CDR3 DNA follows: TGTGCCAGCACCCTCAGGGAGGCTCAGCCCCAGCATTTT.

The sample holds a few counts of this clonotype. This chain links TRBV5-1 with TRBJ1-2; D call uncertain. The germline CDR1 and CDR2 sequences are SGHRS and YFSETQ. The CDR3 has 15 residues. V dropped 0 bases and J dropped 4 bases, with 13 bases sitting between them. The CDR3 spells CASSLDVSGIYGYTF. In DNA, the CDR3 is TGCGCCAGCAGCTTGGATGTCAGCGGTATCTATGGCTACACCTTC.

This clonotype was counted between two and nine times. The CDR3 region has the DNA TGCGCCAGCAGTAGGCGGACAAGAGGCTACGAGCAGTACTTC. Residues: CASSRRTRGYEQYF. The chain couples TRBV5-1 to TRBJ2-7; perhaps TRBD1 as D (5 bases). The CDR3 sequence is 14 residues long. Trimming removed 5 bases at V and 3 bases at J, with 15 bases between. In germline, CDR1 is SGHRS, CDR2 YFSETQ.

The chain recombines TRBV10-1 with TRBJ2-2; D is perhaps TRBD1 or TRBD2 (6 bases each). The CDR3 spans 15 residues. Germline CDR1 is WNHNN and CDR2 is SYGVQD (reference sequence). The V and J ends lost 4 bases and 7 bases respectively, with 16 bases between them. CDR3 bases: TGCGCCAGCAGTGCCCGAGGGGGGCAGGGCGGGGAGCTGTTTTTT. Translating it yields CASSARGGQGGELFF.

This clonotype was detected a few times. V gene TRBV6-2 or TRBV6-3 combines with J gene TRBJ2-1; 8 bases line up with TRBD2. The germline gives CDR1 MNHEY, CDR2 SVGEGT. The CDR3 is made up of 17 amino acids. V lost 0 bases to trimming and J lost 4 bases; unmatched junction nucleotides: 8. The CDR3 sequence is CASSYSTGRALYNEQFF. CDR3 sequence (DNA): TGTGCCAGCAGTTACTCCACCGGGAGGGCCCTATACAATGAGCAGTTCTTC.

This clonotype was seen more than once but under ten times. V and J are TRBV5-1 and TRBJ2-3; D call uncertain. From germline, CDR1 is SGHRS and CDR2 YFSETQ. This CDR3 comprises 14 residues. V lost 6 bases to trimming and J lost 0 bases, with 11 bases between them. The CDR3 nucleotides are TGCGCCAGCAAGGACGTTCGTAGCACAGATACGCAGTATTTT. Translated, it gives CASKDVRSTDTQYF. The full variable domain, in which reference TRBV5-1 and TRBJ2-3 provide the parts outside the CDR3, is KAGVTQTPRYLIKTRGQQVTLSCSPISGHRSVSWYQQTPGQGLQFLFEYFSETQRNKGNFPGRFSGRQFSNSRSEMNVSTLELGDSALYLCASKDVRSTDTQYFGPGTRLTVL.

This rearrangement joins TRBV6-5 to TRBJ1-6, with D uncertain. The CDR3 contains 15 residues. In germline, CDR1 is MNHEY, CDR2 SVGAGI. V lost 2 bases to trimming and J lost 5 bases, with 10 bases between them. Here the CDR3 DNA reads TGTGCCAGCAGTTACGGCCCGAACCATAATTCACCCCTCCACTTT. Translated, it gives CASSYGPNHNSPLHF.

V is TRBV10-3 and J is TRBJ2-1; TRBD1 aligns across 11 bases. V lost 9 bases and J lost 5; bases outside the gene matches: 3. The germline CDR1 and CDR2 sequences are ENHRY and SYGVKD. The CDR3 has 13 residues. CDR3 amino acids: CAIGQGAHNEQFF. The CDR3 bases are TGTGCCATTGGACAGGGGGCTCACAATGAGCAGTTCTTC.

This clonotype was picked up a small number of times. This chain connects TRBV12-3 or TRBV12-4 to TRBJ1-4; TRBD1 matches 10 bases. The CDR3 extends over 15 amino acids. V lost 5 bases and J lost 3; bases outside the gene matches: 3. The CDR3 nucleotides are TGTGCCAGCAGTGACAGGGGGCAGGCTAATGAAAAACTGTTTTTT. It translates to CASSDRGQANEKLFF.

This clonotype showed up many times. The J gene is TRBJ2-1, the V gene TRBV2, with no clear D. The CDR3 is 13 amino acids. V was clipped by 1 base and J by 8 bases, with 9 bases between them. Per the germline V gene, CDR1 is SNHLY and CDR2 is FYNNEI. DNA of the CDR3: TGTGCCAGCAGTGAAGTTCGGGCCGATGAGCAGTTCTTC. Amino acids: CASSEVRADEQFF.

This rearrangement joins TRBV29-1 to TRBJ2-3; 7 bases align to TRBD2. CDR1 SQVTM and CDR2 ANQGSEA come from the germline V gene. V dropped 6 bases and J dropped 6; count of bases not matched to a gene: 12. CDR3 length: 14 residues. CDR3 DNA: TGCAGCGTGCGGACTAGGAGTTTGACGGATACGCAGTATTTT. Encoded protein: CSVRTRSLTDTQYF.

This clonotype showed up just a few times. CDR3 DNA: TGCAGTGTCAGGGTTTATGCTAGCGGGAGAAGGGGCACAGATACGCAGTATTTT. This codes for CSVRVYASGRRGTDTQYF. The J gene is TRBJ2-3, the V gene TRBV20-1; TRBD2 matches at 10 bases. This CDR3 contains 18 residues. J was trimmed by 1 base and V by 7 bases; bases with no gene match: 17. CDR1 and CDR2 from the germline V gene are DFQATT and SNEGSKA (reference sequence).

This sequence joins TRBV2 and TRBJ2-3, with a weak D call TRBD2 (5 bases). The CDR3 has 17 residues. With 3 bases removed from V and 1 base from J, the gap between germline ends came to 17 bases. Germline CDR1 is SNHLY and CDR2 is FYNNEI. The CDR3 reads CASSDGLVFKGTDTQYF. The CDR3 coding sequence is TGTGCCAGCAGTGACGGACTCGTCTTTAAGGGCACAGATACGCAGTATTTT.

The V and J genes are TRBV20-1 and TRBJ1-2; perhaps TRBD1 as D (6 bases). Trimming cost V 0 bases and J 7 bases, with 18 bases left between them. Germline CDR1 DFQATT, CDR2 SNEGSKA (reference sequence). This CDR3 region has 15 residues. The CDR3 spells CSARDQTGFPRGYTF. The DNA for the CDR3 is TGCAGTGCTAGAGATCAGACAGGCTTCCCCCGTGGCTACACCTTC.

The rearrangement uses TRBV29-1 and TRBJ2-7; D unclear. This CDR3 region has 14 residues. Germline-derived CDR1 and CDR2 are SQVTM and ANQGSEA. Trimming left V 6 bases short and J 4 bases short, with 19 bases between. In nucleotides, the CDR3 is TGCAGCGTGGGTCAAGTCCTGGACGGGTACGAGCAGTACTTC. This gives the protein CSVGQVLDGYEQYF.

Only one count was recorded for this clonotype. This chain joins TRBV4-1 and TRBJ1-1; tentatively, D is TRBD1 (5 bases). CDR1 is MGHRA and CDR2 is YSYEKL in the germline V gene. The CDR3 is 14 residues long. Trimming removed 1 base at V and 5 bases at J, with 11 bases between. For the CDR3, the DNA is TGCGCCAGCAGCCAAGGAGGGGTAATGACTGAAGCTTTCTTT. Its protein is CASSQGGVMTEAFF.

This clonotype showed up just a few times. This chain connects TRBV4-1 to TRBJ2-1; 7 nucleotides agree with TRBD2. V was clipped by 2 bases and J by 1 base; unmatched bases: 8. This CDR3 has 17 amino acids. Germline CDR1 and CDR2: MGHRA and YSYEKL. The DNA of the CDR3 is TGCGCCAGCAGCCAACCGGGGACTATGGTTTCCTACAATGAGCAGTTCTTC. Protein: CASSQPGTMVSYNEQFF.